Listed here are 9 T cell receptor beta chains from one sample, sequenced in a study of T cells in tumors after PD-1 blockade (dated by TCRdb to about 2019). Receptor libraries were prepared by the immunoSEQ multiplex PCR assay. This immuneACCESS table, as held by TCRdb, lists in-frame sequences with V and J called but not all clones. Of the missing ones, under half trace to an unresolved V gene in checked studies; the others have no known cause. The table for this sample lists about 14,000 clones; about 82% of them were counted only once. The top ten constitute around a quarter of the sample. Taken with the paper, the label for time point translates to: after anti-PD-1 therapy. Specimen: PBMCs, collected after anti-PD-1 treatment. All receptors derive from a human donor with basal cell carcinoma.

The chain is built from TRBV6-5 and TRBJ1-3; perhaps TRBD1 as D (6 bases). Germline V lookup: CDR1 MNHEY, CDR2 SVGAGI. V was clipped by 4 bases and J by 0 bases, with 7 bases between them. The CDR3 length is 14 residues. CDR3 DNA: TGTGCCAGCAGTTCGACAGGCTCTGGAAACACCATATATTTT. This sequence encodes CASSSTGSGNTIYF.

V and J are TRBV9 and TRBJ1-1; TRBD1 aligns across 10 bases. After removal of 3 bases from V and 0 bases from J, the junction contained 8 bases not matched to a gene. CDR3 length equals 17 residues. In germline, CDR1 is SGDLS, CDR2 YYNGEE. CDR3 in amino acids: CASSGGTGVYMNTEAFF. The CDR3 bases are TGTGCCAGCAGCGGAGGGACAGGGGTTTATATGAACACTGAAGCTTTCTTT.

The chain joins TRBV19 to TRBJ1-1, with TRBD1 as a possible D gene (5 bases). The CDR3 runs to 15 residues. Germline lookup yields CDR1 LNHDA and CDR2 SQIVND (reference sequence). Trimming stripped 4 bases from V and 1 base from J, with 13 bases between. CDR3 DNA sequence: TGTGCCAGTAGTAGAAACGACAGACCGAACACTGAAGCTTTCTTT. It encodes CASSRNDRPNTEAFF.

The V gene is TRBV24-1, the J gene TRBJ1-5; a weak D match, TRBD1 (5 bases). The CDR3 runs 15 residues. Per the germline V gene, CDR1 is KGHDR and CDR2 is SFDVKD. Deletions cut 7 bases from V and 1 base from J, with 13 bases between. CDR3 sequence (DNA): TGTGCCACCAGGCCCGGGGGGGGGAGCAATCAGCCCCAGCATTTT. This gives the protein CATRPGGGSNQPQHF.

The gene calls are TRBV7-9 and TRBJ2-7, with 12 bases matching TRBD2. Germline V gives CDR1 SEHNR, CDR2 FQNEAQ (reference sequence). With V trimmed by 5 bases and J by 4 bases, 9 bases remained unmatched. The CDR3 runs 16 residues. This chain's CDR3 is CASSLWTSGKSYEQYF. CDR3 DNA sequence: TGTGCCAGCAGCCTATGGACTAGCGGGAAGTCATACGAGCAGTACTTC.

The chain couples TRBV6-1 to TRBJ1-1; possible D gene TRBD1, 6 bases. CDR1 is MNHNS, CDR2 SASEGT, per germline. The V end was cut by 2 bases, the J end by 3 bases, with 13 bases between. The CDR3 extends over 15 amino acids. The CDR3 region has the DNA TGTGCCAGCAGTGAAAGACCGGGGGGCTACACTGAAGCTTTCTTT. As protein: CASSERPGGYTEAFF.

This sequence joins TRBV14 and TRBJ1-1; 7 bases are a match to TRBD1. Unmatched junction bases numbered 5, after V lost 0 bases and J lost 1 base. This CDR3 region has 16 residues. The V gene's germline CDR1 is SGHDN and CDR2 FVKESK. CDR3 nucleotide sequence: TGTGCCAGCAGCCAAGAAGTGGGACAGCGGAACACTGAAGCTTTCTTT. It encodes CASSQEVGQRNTEAFF.

The chain has TRBV5-6 and TRBJ1-5; D unclear. Trimming removed 2 bases from V and 0 bases from J, with 9 bases in between. This CDR3 region has 15 residues. The germline V gene encodes CDR1 SGHDT and CDR2 YYEEEE. The CDR3 is CASSFRPYSNQPQHF. CDR3 sequence (DNA): TGTGCCAGCAGCTTCCGACCCTATAGCAATCAGCCCCAGCATTTT.

The V call is TRBV6-5, the J call TRBJ2-7, with a possible D match to TRBD1 (6 bases). The length of the CDR3 is 14 residues. V was trimmed by 5 bases and J by 7 bases, leaving 18 bases between them. Germline-derived CDR1 and CDR2 are MNHEY and SVGAGI. CDR3 nucleotides: TGTGCCAGCAGTCCAACGACAGGCCCCAGAGAGCAGTACTTC. It translates to CASSPTTGPREQYF.